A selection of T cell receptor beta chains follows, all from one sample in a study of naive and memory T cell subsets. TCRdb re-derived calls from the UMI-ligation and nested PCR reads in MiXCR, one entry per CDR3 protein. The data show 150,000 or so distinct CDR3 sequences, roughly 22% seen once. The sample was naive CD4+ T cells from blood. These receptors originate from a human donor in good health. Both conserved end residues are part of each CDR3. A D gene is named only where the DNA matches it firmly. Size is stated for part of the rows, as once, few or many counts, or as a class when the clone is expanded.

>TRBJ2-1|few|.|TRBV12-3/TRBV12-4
TGTGCCAGCAGCCGAGGGCGGCCCCTCAATGAGCAGTTCTTC
CASSRGRPLNEQFF
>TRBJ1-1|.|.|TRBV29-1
TGCAGCGTTGAAGACCTGACAGTCGAAGCTTTCTTT
CSVEDLTVEAFF
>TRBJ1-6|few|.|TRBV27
TGTGCCTGCCGAGGGGAGAGGGATAACTCACCCCTCCACTTT
CACRGERDNSPLHF
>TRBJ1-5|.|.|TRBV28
TGTGCCAGCAGTTTCGGGAGGGTACTCAATCAGCCCCAGCATTTT
CASSFGRVLNQPQHF
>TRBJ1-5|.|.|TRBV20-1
TGCAGTGCTAGATCGGGGACAACCCTAAGAACCAGCAATCAGCCCCAGCATTTT
CSARSGTTLRTSNQPQHF
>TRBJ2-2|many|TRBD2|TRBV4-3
TGCGCCAGCAGCCAAGTGGCGGGGGCCGGGGAGCTGTTTTTT
CASSQVAGAGELFF
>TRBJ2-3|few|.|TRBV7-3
TGTGCCAGCAGCCTACGGACTGGGCACACAGATACGCAGTATTTT
CASSLRTGHTDTQYF
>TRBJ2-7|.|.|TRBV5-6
TGTGCCAGCAGCTTGGGTGGCGGCCTGAACTACGAGCAGTACTTC
CASSLGGGLNYEQYF
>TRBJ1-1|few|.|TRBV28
TGTGCCAGCAAACGAGGGGTTCACACTGAAGCTTTCTTT
CASKRGVHTEAFF
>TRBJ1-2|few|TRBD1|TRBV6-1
TGTGCCAGCAACAGGGGCAGCTATGGCTACACCTTC
CASNRGSYGYTF
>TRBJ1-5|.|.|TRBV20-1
TGCAGTGCTAGACAGACCGGACAGTCCCAGCATTTT
CSARQTGQSQHF
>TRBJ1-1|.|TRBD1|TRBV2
TGTGCCAGCAGTGAACGGACAGGGAACACTGAAGCTTTCTTT
CASSERTGNTEAFF
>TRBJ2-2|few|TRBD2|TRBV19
TGTGCCAGTAGTATTCCGCCTAGCGGGAGGAAAACCGGGGAGCTGTTTTTT
CASSIPPSGRKTGELFF
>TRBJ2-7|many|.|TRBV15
TGTGCCACCAGCAGAGAATCCAGTTCCTACGAGCAGTACTTC
CATSRESSSYEQYF
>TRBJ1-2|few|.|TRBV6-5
TGTGCCAGCAGGGGCCAGCGGGCAGGGGATAATCGTGGCTACACCTTC
CASRGQRAGDNRGYTF
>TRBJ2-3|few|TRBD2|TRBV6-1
TGTGCCAGCAAGCCTCTAGCGGGTGCTAGCACAGATACGCAGTATTTT
CASKPLAGASTDTQYF
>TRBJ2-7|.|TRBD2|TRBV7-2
TGTGCCAGCAGCTATTCTAGCGGGAACTACGAGCAGTACTTC
CASSYSSGNYEQYF
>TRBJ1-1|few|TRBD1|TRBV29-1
TGCAGCGTTGGACCGGCAGGGGGTCCGGGGGTCGGGGCTTTCTTT
CSVGPAGGPGVGAFF
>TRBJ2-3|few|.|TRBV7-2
TGTGCCAGCAGCTTAGTCGGCGGACGCACAGATACGCAGTATTTT
CASSLVGGRTDTQYF
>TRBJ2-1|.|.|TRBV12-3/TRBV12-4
TGTGCCAGCAGTTTTTCCGGGATTAGATCCTACAATGATCAGTTCTTC
CASSFSGIRSYNDQFF
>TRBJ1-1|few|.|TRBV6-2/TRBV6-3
TGTGCCAGCAAGCGTGGACAGACGAACACTGAAGCTTTCTTT
CASKRGQTNTEAFF
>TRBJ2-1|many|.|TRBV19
TGTGCCAGTAGTATGCGAGGGGAGTACAATGAGCAGTTCTTC
CASSMRGEYNEQFF
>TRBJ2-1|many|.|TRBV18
TGTGCCAGCTCACCAGCGTGGGGGATGATAAATGAGCAGTTCTTC
CASSPAWGMINEQFF
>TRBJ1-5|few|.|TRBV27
TGTGCCAGCAGTTTATTTCGGGGTAGCAATCAGCCCCAGCATTTT
CASSLFRGSNQPQHF
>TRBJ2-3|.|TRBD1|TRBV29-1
TGCAGCGTCCCCCGGGACAGGGGATTGGGCACAGATACGCAGTATTTT
CSVPRDRGLGTDTQYF
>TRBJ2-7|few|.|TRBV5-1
TGCGCCAGCAGCTGGGGGGAATCCTACGAGCAGTACTTC
CASSWGESYEQYF
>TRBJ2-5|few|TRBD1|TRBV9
TGTGCCAGCAGCGTAGTGGACAGGGCAGAGACCCAGTACTTC
CASSVVDRAETQYF
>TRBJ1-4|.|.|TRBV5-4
TGTGCCAGCAGCTTGAGTCCGCGCGCAACTAATGAAAAACTGTTTTTT
CASSLSPRATNEKLFF
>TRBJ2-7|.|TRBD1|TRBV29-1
TGCAGCGTTGAAGACCGAGGACAGGGAATCCCCTACGAGCAGTACTTC
CSVEDRGQGIPYEQYF
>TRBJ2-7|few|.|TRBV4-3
TGCGCCAGCAGCCAAGAATTGGCCTCCTACGAGCAGTACTTC
CASSQELASYEQYF
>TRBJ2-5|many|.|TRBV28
TGTGCCAGCAGTTCCTTCGGATCTACACAAGAGACCCAGTACTTC
CASSSFGSTQETQYF
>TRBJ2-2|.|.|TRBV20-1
TGCAGTGCTAGGAGAGGGACAAGAAACACCGGGGAGCTGTTTTTT
CSARRGTRNTGELFF
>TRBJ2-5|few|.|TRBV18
TGTGCCAGCTCACCTCAAAGGGCGGAGACCCAGTACTTC
CASSPQRAETQYF
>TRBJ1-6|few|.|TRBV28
TGTGCCAGCAGTTTGGTGGGCCGGAATTCACCCCTCCACTTT
CASSLVGRNSPLHF
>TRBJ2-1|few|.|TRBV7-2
TGTGCCAGCAGCTTCGGTGGGCATGATGAGCAGTTCTTC
CASSFGGHDEQFF
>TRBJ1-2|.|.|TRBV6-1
TGTGCCAGCATCTGGATGCACGGGGGGAACTATGGCTACACCTTC
CASIWMHGGNYGYTF
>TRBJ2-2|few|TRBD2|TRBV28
TGTGCCAGCAGTTTAGGGTCTAGCGGGGACGACTGGTGGAACACCGGGGAGCTGTTTTTT
CASSLGSSGDDWWNTGELFF
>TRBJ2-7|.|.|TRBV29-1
TGCAGCGTTGAAGATCGAGGCAGGGGGAGGTACGAGCAGTACTTC
CSVEDRGRGRYEQYF
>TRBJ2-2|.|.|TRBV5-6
TGTGCCAGCAGCTTGAAGTCAGGGGAGCTGTTTTTT
CASSLKSGELFF
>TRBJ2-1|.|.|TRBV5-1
TGCGCCAGCAGCTTTCCCAGGGGTACTGAGCAGTTCTTC
CASSFPRGTEQFF
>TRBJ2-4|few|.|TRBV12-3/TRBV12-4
TGTGCCAGCACCCGGGCCCAGGGGCTAGCCAAAAACATTCAGTACTTC
CASTRAQGLAKNIQYF
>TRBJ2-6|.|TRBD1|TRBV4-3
TGCGCCAGCAGCCAAGCCCCGCGGCAGGGGGCTGTTGGGGCCAACGTCCTGACTTTC
CASSQAPRQGAVGANVLTF
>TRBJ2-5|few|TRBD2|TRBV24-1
TGTGCCACCAGTAGCGGGGGGGAAGAGACCCAGTACTTC
CATSSGGEETQYF
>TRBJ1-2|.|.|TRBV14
TGTGCCAGCAGCCAATTACAGAACTATGGCTACACCTTC
CASSQLQNYGYTF
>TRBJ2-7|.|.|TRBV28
TGTGCCAGCAGACCTTGGACAGAGAGCAGACAGTACTTC
CASRPWTESRQYF
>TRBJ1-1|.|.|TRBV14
TGTGCCAGCAGCCGACCGGGGCCCCCCTGGACTGAAGCTTTCTTT
CASSRPGPPWTEAFF
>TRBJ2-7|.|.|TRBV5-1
TGCGCCAGCAGCTTGGAACCTAGAGGGATTGCCTACGAGCAGTACTTC
CASSLEPRGIAYEQYF
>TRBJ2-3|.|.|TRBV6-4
TGTGCCAGCAGTGACTGGGACCCCGTCGGAAAAAGGGATACGCAGTATTTT
CASSDWDPVGKRDTQYF
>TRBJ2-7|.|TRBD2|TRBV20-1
TGCAGTGCTACTAGCGGGAACCCGGGCGCCGAGCAGTACTTC
CSATSGNPGAEQYF
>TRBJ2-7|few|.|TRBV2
TGTGCCAGCAGTGAAGGGGGCGAGCAGTACTTC
CASSEGGEQYF
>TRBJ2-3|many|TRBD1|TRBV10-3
TGTGCCATCGGGGGGACAGGCGATACGCAGTATTTT
CAIGGTGDTQYF